This T cell receptor (beta chain) comes out of a study of long-term antiretroviral therapy in people with HIV. The V and J ends lost 7 bases and 0 bases, in that order; junction bases with no gene match: 6. CDR1 is MNHNS and CDR2 is SASEGT in the germline V gene. CDR3 length: 14 amino acids. The run of the v3.0 immunoSEQ assay was at survey level. Assay used: immunoSEQ multiplex PCR; TCRdb lists only in-frame clones, some missing. The data show tens of thousands of clones, roughly 90% seen once. Sequenced here: unsorted PBMCs, sampled 0.6 years after starting antiretroviral therapy. V usage is TRBV6-1 and J usage is TRBJ2-7; TRBD2 matches 7 bases. This receptor was taken from a man aged 55 to 70 with HIV. The CDR3 sequence: CASNPERGSYEQYF. In DNA, the CDR3 is TGTGCCAGCAATCCCGAGCGGGGCTCCTACGAGCAGTACTTC.